This TCR beta chain was sequenced during a study of blood T cell repertoires in COVID-19. In the authors' methods: Using reference gene primer amplification, nucleated cell counts were estimated. Using immunoSEQ multiplex PCR, the repertoire was profiled, and TCRdb retains in-frame clones only, with some absent. That table gives V, J and clone size, and the DNA gave D and trimming. The data contain around 220,000 clones, 80% to 90% of them singletons. This clone was counted once. The CDR3 covers 13 residues. V was shortened by 5 bases and J by 6 bases, with 11 bases between the two germline ends. Germline CDR1 is SEHNR and CDR2 is FQNEAQ (reference sequence).

Sequencing used peripheral blood. The rearrangement joins TRBV7-9 to TRBJ1-5; D remains unclear. This sequence was found in an elderly woman with acute or convalescent COVID-19. DNA of the CDR3: TGTGCCAGCAGCCCTGTGGAGGGTCAGCCCCAGCATTTT. Protein: CASSPVEGQPQHF.